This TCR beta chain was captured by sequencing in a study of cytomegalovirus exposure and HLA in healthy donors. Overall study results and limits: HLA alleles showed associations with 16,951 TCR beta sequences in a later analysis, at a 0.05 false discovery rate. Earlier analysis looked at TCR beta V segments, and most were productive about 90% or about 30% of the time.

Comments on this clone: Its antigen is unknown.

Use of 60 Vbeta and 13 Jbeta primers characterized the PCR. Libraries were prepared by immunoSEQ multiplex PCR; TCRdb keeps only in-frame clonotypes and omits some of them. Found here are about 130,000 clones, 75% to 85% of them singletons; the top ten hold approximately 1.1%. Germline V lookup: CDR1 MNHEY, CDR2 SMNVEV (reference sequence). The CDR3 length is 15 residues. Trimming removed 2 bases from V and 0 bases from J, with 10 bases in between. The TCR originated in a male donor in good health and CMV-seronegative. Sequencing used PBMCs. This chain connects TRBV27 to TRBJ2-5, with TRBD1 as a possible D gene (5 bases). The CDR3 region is CASSLRRQHQETQYF. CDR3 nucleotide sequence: TGTGCCAGCAGTTTAAGGCGACAGCACCAAGAGACCCAGTACTTC.